In its sample, the clone carrying this T cell receptor (beta chain) was seen a few times. Its specificity is unknown. The data were obtained in a study of T cells in Graves' hyperthyroidism and ophthalmopathy. Amplified TCR beta CDR3 regions derived from RNA transcripts. A set of HTBI primers served as the primers for a first-round RT-PCR of the TCR CDR3. Using its own MiXCR run on the multiplex PCR reads, TCRdb lists one record per CDR3 protein. The data hold hundreds of thousands of distinct CDR3 sequences, with under 60% observed a single time. Overall study findings and caveats: For ophthalmopathy, model prediction preceded onset by a median around 7 months. A model built on 13 V-J features separated ophthalmopathy from stable hyperthyroidism.

Graves' hyperthyroidism is called stable when ophthalmopathy does not progress within 18 months. The receptor's source is a woman between 18 and 29 years old with Graves' hyperthyroidism. Material: peripheral blood or thyroid tissue (not recorded which).

The CDR3 DNA is TGTGCCAGCAGCTCAGGCCCACAGGGCGCCTACGAGCAGTACTTC. Residues: CASSSGPQGAYEQYF. The chain combines TRBV7-9 with TRBJ2-7; weak D call: TRBD1 (6 bases). V was cut by 4 bases and J by 2 bases, with 15 bases left in between. CDR1 and CDR2 (germline): SEHNR, FQNEAQ (reference sequence). This CDR3 contains 15 residues.